The 22 T cell receptor beta chains given below trace back to one sample, sequenced in a study of blood T cell repertoires in COVID-19 (dated by TCRdb to about 2020). The library was made by the immunoSEQ multiplex PCR assay. As stored in TCRdb, this immuneACCESS dataset retains in-frame rearrangements with V and J assigned. A fraction of the clones does not appear; measured against another copy, unresolved V genes explain less than half of the discrepancy, and the remainder lacks a known reason. Present in this sample are under 300,000 clones, roughly 88% of which were seen just once. The ten largest clones capture roughly 2% of the sample. Sequencing was carried out using peripheral blood. These receptors were taken from a middle-aged woman who had recovered from COVID-19.

V and J are TRBV13 and TRBJ2-3; 12 nucleotides align to TRBD2. V dropped 2 bases and J dropped 2; count of bases not matched to a gene: 2. Germline CDR1 PRHDT, CDR2 FYEKMQ (reference sequence). The CDR3 contains 16 residues. CDR3 residues: CASSLLAGGITDTQYF. The CDR3 nucleotides read TGTGCCAGCAGCTTACTAGCGGGAGGGATCACAGATACGCAGTATTTT.

The chain couples TRBV11-1 to TRBJ2-2; 7 bases agree with TRBD2. Unmatched junction bases numbered 10, after V lost 3 bases and J lost 6 bases. Germline V gene lookup returns CDR1 SGHAT and CDR2 FQDESV (reference sequence). The CDR3 extends over 16 amino acids. The CDR3 is CASSLPSGARAGELFF. The CDR3 DNA sequence: TGTGCCAGCAGCTTGCCAAGCGGGGCCCGGGCCGGGGAGCTGTTTTTT. The full variable domain, rest sourced from reference TRBV11-1 and TRBJ2-2, is EAEVAQSPRYKITEKSQAVAFWCDPISGHATLYWYRQILGQGPELLVQFQDESVVDDSQLPKDRFSAERLKGVDSTLKIQPAELGDSAMYLCASSLPSGARAGELFFGEGSRLTVL.

The V and J genes are TRBV19 and TRBJ1-2; TRBD1 might be the D (5 bases). The CDR3 length is 17 residues. Germline assignment: CDR1 LNHDA and CDR2 SQIVND (reference sequence). The V end lost 0 bases, the J end lost 8 bases, and 22 bases lay between the germline ends. The DNA for the CDR3 is TGTGCCAGTAGTATAGATCCGACAGTGCTTAACTATGGAGGCTACACCTTC. This gives the protein CASSIDPTVLNYGGYTF.

The rearrangement links TRBV5-1 to TRBJ2-7, with TRBD1 as a possible D gene (6 bases). V lost 4 bases and J 3 bases, leaving 17 bases between the germline ends. CDR1 and CDR2 (germline): SGHRS, YFSETQ. There are 15 residues in the CDR3. The CDR3 DNA reads as TGCGCCAGCAGCCCGAGTTACGACAGGTTCTACGAGCAGTACTTC. It translates to CASSPSYDRFYEQYF.

The chain is built from TRBV11-2 and TRBJ2-7, with TRBD1 as a possible D gene (7 bases). Per the germline V gene, CDR1 is SGHAT and CDR2 is FQNNGV. Trimming shortened V by 5 bases and J by 2 bases, and 16 bases separated the two germline ends. This CDR3 region has 15 residues. The CDR3 coding sequence is TGTGCCAGCAGCCCCGAGACAGGGAGGCCCTACGAGCAGTACTTC. Amino acids: CASSPETGRPYEQYF.

This chain connects TRBV6-5 to TRBJ2-5; D might be TRBD1 (5 bases). CDR1 and CDR2 (germline): MNHEY, SVGAGI. CDR3 length: 14 residues. V dropped 9 bases and J dropped 1 base, with 15 bases sitting between them. CDR3 loop: CASRLWTSQETQYF. The CDR3 nucleotides read TGTGCCAGTAGGCTTTGGACATCCCAAGAGACCCAGTACTTC.

The V call is TRBV24-1, the J call TRBJ2-3; TRBD1 aligns across 7 bases. This CDR3 contains 15 residues. The V gene end was trimmed by 5 bases and the J gene end by 4 bases; junction bases not matched to a gene: 8. The germline gives CDR1 KGHDR, CDR2 SFDVKD. The CDR3 DNA reads TGTGCCACCAGTGGGGACACAGGGGTAGCAGATACGCAGTATTTT. It is translated as CATSGDTGVADTQYF.

This clone was observed once. The V gene is TRBV4-3, the J gene TRBJ1-2; the D is unclear. Trimming cost V 3 bases and J 2 bases, with 4 bases left between them. The CDR3 length is 12 residues. CDR1 is LGHNA, CDR2 YSLEER, per germline. The CDR3 nucleotides read TGCGCCAGCAGCCAGCAGAACTATGGCTACACCTTC. It codes for CASSQQNYGYTF.

This chain links TRBV14 with TRBJ2-1; 9 bases agree with TRBD2. J was trimmed by 6 bases and V by 0 bases; bases with no gene match: 12. Looked up from germline, CDR1 is SGHDN and CDR2 is FVKESK. The CDR3 covers 18 residues. The DNA of the CDR3 is TGTGCCAGCAGCCAAGACCGGACTAGCGCCCGAGTCGGCAATGAGCAGTTCTTC. Translation gives CASSQDRTSARVGNEQFF.

This chain connects TRBV4-3 to TRBJ1-4; 10 bases fit TRBD1. The V segment lost 1 base and the J segment 2 bases; nucleotides outside the gene matches: 19. The CDR3 spans 22 residues. The germline V gene encodes CDR1 LGHNA and CDR2 YSLEER. For the CDR3, the DNA is TGCGCCAGCAGCCAAGTACTGGGTTCCACTGGGACAGGGGACGAGACTAATGAAAAACTGTTTTTT. Its translation is CASSQVLGSTGTGDETNEKLFF.

V gene TRBV3-1 (or the pseudogene TRBV3-2) combines with J gene TRBJ1-4; 12 nucleotides agree with TRBD1. The CDR3 has 17 residues. J gave up 10 bases and V 1 base, and 10 bases lay outside the gene matches. Germline CDR1 is LGHDT and CDR2 is YNNKEL (reference sequence). The DNA of the CDR3 is TGTGCCAGCAGCCAAGGGGGACAGGGGGCGAGCGGCGGAAAACTGTTTTTT. Amino acids: CASSQGGQGASGGKLFF.

The chain carries TRBV18 and TRBJ2-5; D perhaps matches TRBD1 (6 bases). Germline loops: CDR1 KGHSH, CDR2 LQKENI. This CDR3 comprises 15 residues. V lost 1 base and J 4 bases, leaving 13 bases between the germline ends. CDR3 sequence: CASSPQARGVETQYF. In DNA, the CDR3 is TGTGCCAGCTCACCACAGGCCAGGGGTGTAGAGACCCAGTACTTC.

The V gene is TRBV27, the J gene TRBJ1-3; D possibly corresponds to TRBD1 (6 bases). This CDR3 has 16 residues. Germline-derived CDR1 and CDR2 are MNHEY and SMNVEV (reference sequence). Between the trimmed V and J ends, which lost 6 bases and 0 bases, there was a span of 15 bases. The CDR3 is CASRPYGQSSGNTIYF. The CDR3 region has the DNA TGTGCCAGCAGGCCGTACGGACAGAGCTCTGGAAACACCATATATTTT.

This clone was found once. The V and J genes are TRBV18 and TRBJ1-5, with D unclear. This CDR3 has 13 amino acids. Trimming took off 6 bases at V and 3 bases at J, with 9 bases between the two ends. Per the germline V gene, CDR1 is KGHSH and CDR2 is LQKENI. The CDR3 DNA sequence: TGTGCCAGCTCGGGCGATTTCAATCAGCCCCAGCATTTT. Protein sequence: CASSGDFNQPQHF.

This chain uses TRBV6-2 or TRBV6-3 with TRBJ1-5, with 9 bases that match TRBD1. V dropped 6 bases and J dropped 7; count of bases not matched to a gene: 13. From germline, CDR1 is MNHEY and CDR2 SVGEGT. The CDR3 has 16 amino acids. The CDR3 DNA reads as TGTGCCAGCAGCCGGACCGGGACAGGGTGGGAACAGCCCCAGCATTTT. Its protein is CASSRTGTGWEQPQHF.

As for this clone: The identical CDR3 is also encoded by other nucleotide sequences in the sample. This chain links TRBV5-1 with TRBJ1-3; the D gene is possibly TRBD1 (5 bases). The length of the CDR3 is 14 residues. Germline CDR1 is SGHRS and CDR2 is YFSETQ. V lost 1 base and J lost 2, with 7 bases in between. DNA for the CDR3: TGCGCCAGCAGCTTGACAGGAGCTGGAAACACCATATATTTT. Translation: CASSLTGAGNTIYF.

J is TRBJ2-7 and V is TRBV18, with TRBD1 matching 11 bases. The germline gives CDR1 KGHSH, CDR2 LQKENI. With V trimmed by 2 bases and J by 0 bases, 6 bases remained unmatched. The CDR3 runs 17 residues. The CDR3 loop reads CASSPAAGTGGSYEQYF. As DNA, the CDR3 is TGTGCCAGCTCACCAGCCGCCGGGACAGGGGGCTCCTACGAGCAGTACTTC.

CDR3 sequence reads: CATRGGTGYTF. For the CDR3, the DNA is TGTGCCACAAGAGGGGGTACTGGCTACACCTTC. This sequence joins TRBV15 and TRBJ1-2; perhaps TRBD1 as D (6 bases). Trimming left V 9 bases short and J 7 bases short, with 12 bases between. Looked up from germline, CDR1 is LNHNV and CDR2 is YYDKDF (reference sequence). This CDR3 has 11 amino acids. The full variable domain, completed using reference TRBV15 and TRBJ1-2, is DAMVIQNPRYQVTQFGKPVTLSCSQTLNHNVMYWYQQKSSQAPKLLFHYYDKDFNNEADTPDNFQSRRPNTSFCFLDIRSPGLGDTAMYLCATRGGTGYTFGSGTRLTVV.

The chain couples TRBV5-4 to TRBJ1-2; D might be TRBD1 (5 bases). This CDR3 is 14 amino acids long. From germline, CDR1 is SGHNT and CDR2 YYREEE (reference sequence). Between the trimmed V and J ends, which lost 4 bases and 5 bases, there was a span of 15 bases. The CDR3 coding sequence is TGTGCCAGCAGCCCGACAGTTGGAACTTATGGCTACACCTTC. As protein: CASSPTVGTYGYTF.

V is TRBV6-2 or TRBV6-3 and J is TRBJ2-7, with D unresolved. V lost 4 bases and J lost 0, with 7 bases in between. The CDR3 contains 13 residues. Per the germline V gene, CDR1 is MNHEY and CDR2 is SVGEGT. The CDR3 region has the DNA TGTGCCAGCAGTTGGTCTAGCTCCTACGAGCAGTACTTC. This sequence encodes CASSWSSSYEQYF.

This chain joins TRBV24-1 and TRBJ2-5; tentative D call: TRBD1 (6 bases). CDR1 is KGHDR and CDR2 is SFDVKD in the germline V gene. Trimming shortened V by 4 bases and J by 4 bases, and 15 bases separated the two germline ends. This CDR3 is built from 15 residues. The CDR3 DNA is TGTGCCACCAGTGACCCGCTGGGGGCGGCAGAGACCCAGTACTTC. Its protein is CATSDPLGAAETQYF.

The chain recombines TRBV7-2 with TRBJ1-2; D is perhaps TRBD1 (6 bases). This CDR3 has 12 amino acids. Trimming removed 1 base at V and 8 bases at J, with 8 bases between. Germline V gene lookup returns CDR1 SGHTA and CDR2 FQGNSA. Written as DNA, the CDR3 is TGTGCCAGCAGCTTAGTAGGGGGAGGCTACACCTTC. Protein: CASSLVGGGYTF.